Listed below are T cell receptor beta chains from one sample, sequenced in a study of T cell repertoires in cytomegalovirus infection. One entry per CDR3 protein, called by TCRdb with MiXCR from the reads. The table lists approximately 500,000 distinct CDR3 sequences, approximately 16% of them singletons, with roughly a quarter in the top ten. Sequenced input: CD8+ T cells from PBMCs. The receptors derive from a human donor in good health (CMV status not recorded). Some clones in this sample may be carry-over from other donors' samples. CDR3s include the opening cysteine and the closing phenylalanine or tryptophan. Each record gives: V gene, J gene, clone size, D gene, CDR3 DNA, CDR3 protein. D genes are given only for firm matches. Expanded clones get a size class; other rows say once, few or many, or leave the size out.

>TRBV19|TRBJ2-7|NA|NA
TGTGCCAGTAGTCCACGGACAGTCTACGAGCAGTACTTC
CASSPRTVYEQYF
>TRBV2|TRBJ1-2|few|NA
TGTGCCAGCCCCCATGAAGATGGCTACACCTTC
CASPHEDGYTF
>TRBV12-3/TRBV12-4|TRBJ1-2|many|TRBD1
TGTGCCAGCAGTTTCTCCGGGCAGACAGGGGGCGTTTCCTATGGCTACACCTTC
CASSFSGQTGGVSYGYTF
>TRBV19|TRBJ2-7|many|NA
TGTGCCAGTAGTTTTCGGACCGGCGGCGAGCAGTACTTC
CASSFRTGGEQYF
>TRBV27|TRBJ2-1|NA|NA
TGTGCCAGCAGTTCCCCCTGGGCCTGGGAGGATGAGCAGTTCTTC
CASSSPWAWEDEQFF
>TRBV9|TRBJ2-7|many|TRBD2
TGTGCCAGCAGCGCTACTAGCGGGAGGTCGAGGGAGCAGTACTTC
CASSATSGRSREQYF
>TRBV9|TRBJ1-5|NA|NA
TGTGCCAGCAGCGTAGGAGGGGCCGTCAATCAGCCCCAGCATTTT
CASSVGGAVNQPQHF
>TRBV6-5|TRBJ1-5|many|TRBD1
TGTGCCAGCACCCAGGGGGGGGCTCAGCCCCAGCATTTT
CASTQGGAQPQHF
>TRBV6-8|TRBJ1-1|NA|NA
TGTGCCAGCAACATCGGGGCGGGCATGAACACTGAAGCTTTCTTT
CASNIGAGMNTEAFF
>TRBV10-3|TRBJ1-2|once|NA
TGTGCCATTTTTACCCAGGGAAGGGAAAGCTACACCTTC
CAIFTQGRESYTF
>TRBV12-3/TRBV12-4|TRBJ2-3|many|NA
TGTGCCAGCAGTTTAGGCCCCAGCAAGCGGAGCAGCACAGATACGCAGTATTTT
CASSLGPSKRSSTDTQYF
>TRBV6-1|TRBJ1-4|many|NA
TGTGCCAGCAGGGGAAGGCGTGGGGGTGGAGGAGAAAAACTGTTTTTT
CASRGRRGGGGEKLFF
>TRBV14|TRBJ2-5|few|TRBD2
TGTGCCAGCAGCCGGCGACTAGCGGGGGGACTTCAAGAGACCCAGTACTTC
CASSRRLAGGLQETQYF
>TRBV15|TRBJ2-1|few|NA
TGTGCCACCAGCAGAGATCTCAATCAGGACAGTTCCTACAATGAGCAGTTCTTC
CATSRDLNQDSSYNEQFF
>TRBV20-1|TRBJ2-7|few|NA
TGCAGTGCTCGCCAGGCTTCCTACGAGCAGTACTTC
CSARQASYEQYF
>TRBV12-3/TRBV12-4|TRBJ1-2|few|NA
TGTGCCAGCAGGCTGGGGGGGGCGATGGATGGCTACACCTTC
CASRLGGAMDGYTF
>TRBV12-3/TRBV12-4|TRBJ2-4|NA|TRBD1
TGTGCCAGCAGTCCCCCCCCGGGACAGAAAAACATTCAGTACTTC
CASSPPPGQKNIQYF
>TRBV7-2|TRBJ1-3|many|NA
TGTGCCAGCAGCTCGGGGTCCGGAGGGCTTGGAAACACCATATATTTT
CASSSGSGGLGNTIYF
>TRBV19|TRBJ2-2|many|NA
TGTGCCAGTAGTTCCTCGTTCCAAACCACCCAGAACACCGGGGAGCTGTTTTTT
CASSSSFQTTQNTGELFF
>TRBV27|TRBJ2-7|many|NA
TGTGCCAGCAGTGCCGGGCCAAACCCCTCCTACGAGCAGTACTTC
CASSAGPNPSYEQYF
>TRBV7-9|TRBJ2-7|many|NA
TGTGCCAGCAGCCCAGTCTTCGACGAGCAGTACTTC
CASSPVFDEQYF
>TRBV20-1|TRBJ1-1|NA|NA
TGCAGTGCGACGGGCAGGGGTCGGAGAGACACTGAAGCTTTCTTT
CSATGRGRRDTEAFF
>TRBV19|TRBJ2-1|few|TRBD1
TGTGCCAGTCAACGGGACAGGGAATACAATGAGCAGTTCTTC
CASQRDREYNEQFF
>TRBV7-9|TRBJ1-4|many|TRBD1
TGTGCCAGCAGGGGACAGAGGAGTGAAAAACTGTTTTTT
CASRGQRSEKLFF
>TRBV5-1|TRBJ2-3|NA|TRBD1
TGCGCCAGCAGCCGCGTTGGACAGGGAGGAACAGATACGCAGTATTTT
CASSRVGQGGTDTQYF
>TRBV4-2|TRBJ1-3|few|NA
TGTGCCAGCAGCCCGCTGGGGGGTCTTAACTCTGGAAACACCATATATTTT
CASSPLGGLNSGNTIYF
>TRBV28|TRBJ1-1|many|NA
TGTGCCAGCAGTTTTGAATACAGGGCCAAGAACACTGAAGCTTTCTTT
CASSFEYRAKNTEAFF
>TRBV7-9|TRBJ1-2|few|NA
TGTGCCAGCAGTTTGGTCGCTACGGACCCACACTATGGCTACACCTTC
CASSLVATDPHYGYTF
>TRBV3-1|TRBJ2-3|NA|TRBD2
TGTGCCAGCAGCCACGGACTAGCTAGCCCAGATACGCAGTATTTT
CASSHGLASPDTQYF
>TRBV7-9|TRBJ2-5|NA|NA
TGTGCCAGCAGCTTAGCCTCGGCAACTCAAGAGACCCAGTACTTC
CASSLASATQETQYF
>TRBV5-1|TRBJ2-2|few|NA
TGCGCCAGCATGGGCACCGGGGAGCTGTTTTTT
CASMGTGELFF
>TRBV20-1|TRBJ2-7|many|NA
TGCAGTGCTTCCGGGAAAAGCACCTACGAGCAGTACTTC
CSASGKSTYEQYF
>TRBV12-3/TRBV12-4|TRBJ1-1|NA|NA
TGTGCCAGCAGCCCTCCTGGCAGGGAGCACACTGAAGCTTTCTTT
CASSPPGREHTEAFF
>TRBV11-1|TRBJ2-5|many|NA
TGTGCCAGCAGCCGCGGGCGGCTACTCGGGGAGACCCAGTACTTC
CASSRGRLLGETQYF
>TRBV28|TRBJ1-2|few|NA
TGTGCCAGCAGTTTTTGGGGGCAGGACTATGGCTACACCTTC
CASSFWGQDYGYTF
>TRBV7-6|TRBJ1-1|many|NA
TGTGCCAGCAGCTTATCGGGGGGTAGTCTGAACACTGAAGCTTTCTTT
CASSLSGGSLNTEAFF
>TRBV7-9|TRBJ2-1|many|TRBD2
TGTGCCAGCAGCCATACGACTAGCGGGGTTCGGAATGAGCAGTTCTTC
CASSHTTSGVRNEQFF
>TRBV30|TRBJ2-1|NA|TRBD2
TGTGCCTGGAGTGAAGGACTAGCGGGAGGGCCGTCCTACAATGAGCAGTTCTTC
CAWSEGLAGGPSYNEQFF
>TRBV24-1|TRBJ2-3|few|NA
TGTGGGAACCAGGGACTTTCTAGCACAGATACGCAGTATTTT
CGNQGLSSTDTQYF
>TRBV30|TRBJ2-4|many|TRBD2
TGTGCCTGGAGTGTTCCACTAGGACTAGCGGGAGACCCCACCAAAAACATTCAGTACTTC
CAWSVPLGLAGDPTKNIQYF
>TRBV7-2|TRBJ2-1|many|NA
TGTGCCAGCAGCTTAATAAAGGGAGGGCAGTTCTTC
CASSLIKGGQFF
>TRBV20-1|TRBJ2-3|NA|TRBD1
TGCAGTGCTAGAGACAGGGGGCAAGGAGATACGCAGTATTTT
CSARDRGQGDTQYF
>TRBV7-8|TRBJ2-3|NA|NA
TGTGCAAGCAGCTTAGAGGCAGGGATGAGAACAGATACGCAGTATTTT
CASSLEAGMRTDTQYF
>TRBV6-5|TRBJ2-7|few|TRBD1
TGTGCCAGCAGTTTGGACAGGACGCCTATCGAGCAGTACTTC
CASSLDRTPIEQYF
>TRBV29-1|TRBJ2-3|once|TRBD2
TGCAGCGTTGATAAGGTGGGGCTAGCGGGAGATACGCAGTATTTT
CSVDKVGLAGDTQYF